This T cell receptor (beta chain) is drawn from a study of control samples from healthy donors and cancer patients. The data were produced by immunoSEQ multiplex PCR, yet TCRdb's version contains in-frame clones alone and is incomplete. The sample holds 100,000 to 150,000 clones, just under 90% seen once. With V trimmed by 0 bases and J by 6 bases, 6 bases remained unmatched. The CDR3 has 15 amino acids. Germline CDR1 is SGHRS and CDR2 is YFSETQ. The sequence came from a man aged 50-59 years with head and neck cancer. The gene calls are TRBV5-1 and TRBJ2-1, with 7 nucleotides matching TRBD1. The sequenced material came from PBMCs. The CDR3 loop reads CASSLAQGLTNEQFF. The DNA of the CDR3 is TGCGCCAGCAGCTTGGCACAGGGGCTTACCAATGAGCAGTTCTTC.